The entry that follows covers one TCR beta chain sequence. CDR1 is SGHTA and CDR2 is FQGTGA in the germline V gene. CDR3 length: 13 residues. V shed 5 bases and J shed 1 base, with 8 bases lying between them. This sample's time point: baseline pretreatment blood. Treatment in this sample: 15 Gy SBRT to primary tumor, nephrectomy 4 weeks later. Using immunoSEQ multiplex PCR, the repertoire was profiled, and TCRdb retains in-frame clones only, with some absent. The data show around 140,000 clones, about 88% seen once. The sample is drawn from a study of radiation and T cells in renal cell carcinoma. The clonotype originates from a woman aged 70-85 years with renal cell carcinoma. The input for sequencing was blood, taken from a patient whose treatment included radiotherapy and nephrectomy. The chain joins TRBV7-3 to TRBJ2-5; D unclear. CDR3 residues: CASSATPQETQYF. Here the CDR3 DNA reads TGTGCCAGCAGCGCCACTCCCCAAGAGACCCAGTACTTC. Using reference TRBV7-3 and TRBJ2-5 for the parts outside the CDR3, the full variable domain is GAGVSQTPSNKVTEKGKYVELRCDPISGHTALYWYRQSLGQGPEFLIYFQGTGAADDSGLPNDRFFAVRPEGSVSTLKIQRTERGDSAVYLCASSATPQETQYFGPGTRLLVL.